Each of the 30 T cell receptor beta chains below was sequenced from the same sample in a study of T cell repertoires in cytomegalovirus infection. MiXCR, applied by TCRdb to the reads, yields one record per CDR3 protein. The top ten clones hold about 69% of a sample with roughly 69,000 distinct CDR3 sequences, 20% of them seen once. These receptors have no identified antigens. The sample was CD8+ T cells from cultured PBMCs, taken from culture after CMV antigen stimulation. These receptors were taken from a human donor in good health (CMV status not recorded). Some clones in this sample may be carry-over from other donors' samples.

V is TRBV7-9 and J is TRBJ1-4, with 9 bases lining up with TRBD1. The CDR3 is 17 residues long. The V segment lost 5 bases and the J segment 6 bases; nucleotides outside the gene matches: 13. The germline V gene has CDR1 SEHNR and CDR2 FQNEAQ (reference sequence). This chain's CDR3 is CASSPRTGEVHDEKLFF. The DNA of the CDR3 is TGTGCCAGCAGCCCGCGGACAGGGGAGGTACACGATGAAAAACTGTTTTTT.

The CDR3 DNA reads as TGTGCCAGCAGTTACCGGGACAGGGAAGAGACCCAGTACTTC. It yields the protein CASSYRDREETQYF. V gene TRBV6-2 or TRBV6-3 combines with J gene TRBJ2-5, with 9 bases lining up with TRBD1. Germline values: CDR1 MNHEY, CDR2 SVGEGT. The ends lost 2 bases at V and 3 bases at J; junction bases unmatched: 1. This CDR3 comprises 14 residues.

The genes are TRBV7-2 and TRBJ2-3; weak D call: TRBD2 (7 bases). The CDR3 sequence is 16 residues long. Germline loops: CDR1 SGHTA, CDR2 FQGNSA. V was cut by 1 base and J by 3 bases, with 14 bases left in between. The CDR3 bases are TGTGCCAGCAGCTTAGAGCTCGCGGGGGCTACAGATACGCAGTATTTT. Translating gives CASSLELAGATDTQYF.

This clonotype has more than one count but fewer than ten. This sequence joins TRBV7-6 and TRBJ2-3, with 7 bases fitting TRBD1. Trimming cost V 3 bases and J 1 base; bases outside gene matches: 7. The CDR3 extends over 16 amino acids. The germline V gene encodes CDR1 SGHVS and CDR2 FNYEAQ. This chain's CDR3 is CASSFADRAGTDTQYF. The CDR3 nucleotides are TGTGCCAGCAGCTTCGCCGACAGGGCGGGCACAGATACGCAGTATTTT.

This clonotype was observed a handful of times. The CDR3 bases are TGTGCCAGCAGTTTCGGGCGGGGGAGGCATGAGCAGTTCTTC. Translating it yields CASSFGRGRHEQFF. The chain carries TRBV12-3 or TRBV12-4 and TRBJ2-1; 7 bases match TRBD2. Unmatched junction bases numbered 7, after V lost 3 bases and J lost 8 bases. The CDR3 extends over 14 amino acids.

This clonotype has at least ten counts. J is TRBJ1-1 and V is TRBV4-1; D is possibly TRBD1 (6 bases). This CDR3 is built from 14 residues. Germline V gene sequence: CDR1 MGHRA, CDR2 YSYEKL. V was cut by 1 base and J by 4 bases, with 10 bases left in between. The CDR3 DNA reads TGCGCCAGCAGCCAAGTCGGGGGCGGCACTGAAGCTTTCTTT. Amino acid sequence: CASSQVGGGTEAFF.

This clonotype was seen only a few times. This chain's CDR3 is CASSYSGQGLNQPQHF. As DNA, the CDR3 is TGTGCCAGCAGTTACTCGGGACAGGGATTAAATCAGCCCCAGCATTTT. This rearrangement joins TRBV6-5 to TRBJ1-5, with 9 bases lining up with TRBD1. This CDR3 spans 16 amino acids. With V trimmed by 0 bases and J by 4 bases, 4 bases remained unmatched. Germline-derived CDR1 and CDR2 are MNHEY and SVGAGI.

The sample holds a few counts of this clonotype. The chain combines TRBV4-1 with TRBJ1-1; 8 nucleotides agree with TRBD1. Losses at the gene ends were 6 bases for V and 5 bases for J; bases not matched to a gene: 5. The CDR3 sequence is 13 residues long. CDR1 and CDR2 from the germline V gene are MGHRA and YSYEKL. The CDR3 coding sequence is TGCGCCAGCAGAGAACAGGGGGTAACTGAAGCTTTCTTT. Amino acid sequence: CASREQGVTEAFF.

V usage is TRBV27 and J usage is TRBJ2-5; no reliable D call. CDR1 and CDR2 (germline): MNHEY, SMNVEV (reference sequence). Trimming shortened V by 5 bases and J by 5 bases, and 15 bases separated the two germline ends. The CDR3 is 14 residues long. CDR3 sequence: CASSPANGRETQYF. The CDR3 nucleotides read TGTGCCAGCAGTCCGGCGAATGGCAGGGAGACCCAGTACTTC.

This sequence joins TRBV27 and TRBJ2-2; D is possibly TRBD1 (5 bases). Trimming shortened V by 2 bases and J by 8 bases, and 6 bases separated the two germline ends. CDR1 and CDR2 (germline): MNHEY, SMNVEV (reference sequence). CDR3 length: 12 residues. This CDR3 is CASSLKGGELFF. The CDR3 coding sequence is TGTGCCAGCAGTTTAAAGGGGGGGGAGCTGTTTTTT.

This clonotype was seen more than once but under ten times. One junction end does not reproduce the germline sequence, and a read error may be involved. The chain carries TRBV12-3 or TRBV12-4 and TRBJ2-5; 7 bases are shared with TRBD1. CDR3 length equals 13 residues. This CDR3 is CASSLGGTETQYF. CDR3 DNA sequence: TGTGCCAGCAGCTTAGGGGGCACAGAGACCCAGTACTTC.

This clonotype was seen a handful of times. The CDR3 nucleotides read TGTGCCAGCAGCTTATCATCTGGGAACACTGAAGCTTTCTTT. Translating it yields CASSLSSGNTEAFF. The V call is TRBV7-3, the J call TRBJ1-1; no definite D call. The length of the CDR3 is 14 residues. CDR1 and CDR2 (germline): SGHTA, FQGTGA. Deletions cut 2 bases from V and 1 base from J, with 8 bases between.

The table lists this clonotype with a few counts. The genes are TRBV12-3 or TRBV12-4 and TRBJ1-1; 7 positions match TRBD1. CDR3 length: 16 amino acids. V was pared by 5 bases and J by 1 base, with 10 bases of the junction left unmatched. The CDR3 DNA follows: TGTGCCAGCAGTCCAAGAGACAGGGCCTGGAACACTGAAGCTTTCTTT. Protein: CASSPRDRAWNTEAFF.

The chain couples TRBV12-3 or TRBV12-4 to TRBJ1-2, with TRBD1 matching over 8 bases. The V segment lost 3 bases and the J segment 7 bases; nucleotides outside the gene matches: 4. The CDR3 sequence is 13 residues long. The CDR3, as DNA: TGTGCCAGCAGTTTGACAGGGGAGACTGGCTACACCTTC. Translation: CASSLTGETGYTF.

Only a few counts were recorded for this clonotype. The chain employs TRBV7-2 and TRBJ2-7; 14 bases match TRBD2. This CDR3 comprises 21 residues. The germline V gene encodes CDR1 SGHTA and CDR2 FQGNSA. The junction had 19 bases not matched to a gene; V was cut back by 1 base and J by 5 bases. CDR3 coding DNA: TGTGCCAGCAGCTTAGTTTTCGGGTCCAGGACTAGCGGGGGGAAGGTCAACGAGCAGTACTTC. Encoded protein: CASSLVFGSRTSGGKVNEQYF. Combining the CDR3 with reference TRBV7-2 and TRBJ2-7 gives the whole variable domain GAGVSQSPSNKVTEKGKDVELRCDPISGHTALYWYRQSLGQGLEFLIYFQGNSAPDKSGLPSDRFSAERTGGSVSTLTIQRTQQEDSAVYLCASSLVFGSRTSGGKVNEQYFGPGTRLTVT.

This clonotype was seen a few times. The chain couples TRBV6-2 or TRBV6-3 to TRBJ1-5, with unresolved D. Trimming stripped 8 bases from V and 4 bases from J, with 12 bases between. The CDR3 has 13 residues. CDR1 is MNHEY, CDR2 SVGEGT, per germline. CDR3: CASSSGWNQPQHF. CDR3 nucleotides: TGTGCCAGCTCCTCCGGTTGGAATCAGCCCCAGCATTTT.

This clonotype has a handful of counts. The J gene is TRBJ2-7, the V gene TRBV2; D is undetermined. Germline CDR1 is SNHLY and CDR2 is FYNNEI. Trimming removed 3 bases at V and 6 bases at J, with 15 bases between. This CDR3 has 14 residues. The CDR3 DNA sequence: TGTGCCAGCAGTGAGTCTGGCCAGGTTGCCGAGCAGTACTTC. This codes for CASSESGQVAEQYF.

The CDR3 region is CASSLGTGVYYGYTF. CDR3 DNA: TGCGCCAGCAGCTTAGGGACAGGGGTGTACTATGGCTACACCTTC. V usage is TRBV5-1 and J usage is TRBJ1-2; 10 bases are a match to TRBD1. Germline assignment: CDR1 SGHRS and CDR2 YFSETQ. The CDR3 runs 15 residues. V gave up 2 bases and J gave up 3 bases; unmatched junction bases: 4.

This clonotype was seen more than once but under ten times. The chain joins TRBV7-3 to TRBJ1-2; D is unresolved. CDR1 is SGHTA, CDR2 FQGTGA, per germline. The CDR3 covers 14 residues. V was clipped by 5 bases and J by 4 bases, with 14 bases between them. CDR3 in amino acids: CASSDLRRPYGYTF. CDR3 in DNA: TGTGCCAGCAGCGATTTGCGCCGGCCCTATGGCTACACCTTC.

This clonotype appeared a few times. J is TRBJ1-1 and V is TRBV7-9; a possible D gene is TRBD1 (6 bases). The V gene lost 5 bases and the J gene lost 7 bases, with 17 bases spanning the gap. The CDR3 runs 14 residues. Germline V lookup: CDR1 SEHNR, CDR2 FQNEAQ (reference sequence). CDR3 sequence: CASSLPRGAGEAFF. The CDR3, as DNA: TGTGCCAGCAGCCTCCCCCGGGGGGCGGGTGAAGCTTTCTTT.

This clonotype has a handful of counts. V is TRBV11-1 and J is TRBJ2-2, with D uncertain. V lost 5 bases, J lost 2 bases, and 6 bases lay in between. CDR3 size: 13 residues. Germline V CDR1 and CDR2: SGHAT, FQDESV (reference sequence). The CDR3 DNA sequence: TGTGCCAGCAGCCTTATAAACACCGGGGAGCTGTTTTTT. This encodes CASSLINTGELFF.

The rearrangement uses TRBV7-2 and TRBJ2-5; possibly TRBD1 for D (5 bases). The V gene's germline CDR1 is SGHTA and CDR2 FQGNSA. V gave up 3 bases and J gave up 5 bases, with 16 bases separating them. The CDR3 loop spans 15 amino acids. CDR3 region: CASSFNGPGMETQYF. CDR3 bases: TGTGCCAGCAGCTTCAACGGTCCAGGGATGGAGACCCAGTACTTC.

This clonotype was seen a handful of times. The chain links TRBV10-3 to TRBJ2-2; tentatively, D is TRBD2 (5 bases). The CDR3 extends over 17 amino acids. V was pared by 6 bases and J by 0 bases, with 17 bases between. The V gene's germline CDR1 is ENHRY and CDR2 SYGVKD. Here the CDR3 DNA reads TGTGCCATCAGCCAACCGGCAGAGGGAGCGAACACCGGGGAGCTGTTTTTT. Amino acids: CAISQPAEGANTGELFF.

As to this clonotype: Germline and junction disagree at one end, which may indicate a read error. This rearrangement joins TRBV4-1 to TRBJ2-1; 9 bases match TRBD2. Per the germline V gene, CDR1 is MGHRA and CDR2 is YSYEKL. This CDR3 spans 15 amino acids. The CDR3 nucleotides read TGTGCCAGCAGCTCCAGCGGGGGGCCCTACAATGAGCAGTTCTTC. This codes for CASSSSGGPYNEQFF.

This clonotype turned up a few times. At one boundary the junction diverges from the germline segment, which might be a read error. The rearrangement links TRBV7-2 to TRBJ1-2, with unresolved D. CDR1 and CDR2 from the germline V gene are SGHTA and FQGNSA. The CDR3 runs 14 residues. DNA of the CDR3: TGTGCCAGCAGCTTATATCCAGCGAACTTTGGCTACACCTTC. This encodes CASSLYPANFGYTF.

This clonotype came up many times. The chain couples TRBV12-3 or TRBV12-4 to TRBJ2-5; maybe TRBD1 (5 bases). V was pared by 3 bases and J by 1 base, with 6 bases between. This CDR3 region has 13 residues. CDR3 nucleotide sequence: TGTGCCAGCAGTTTCAGGGCCCAAGAGACCCAGTACTTC. It codes for CASSFRAQETQYF.

The CDR3 coding sequence is TGTGCCAGCAGCCTCGTAAAACCGGGACTAGGAGGGGAGCAGTACTTC. Translation gives CASSLVKPGLGGEQYF. V and J are TRBV7-9 and TRBJ2-7, with TRBD2 matching over 8 bases. V shed 5 bases, J shed 7 bases, and the junction held 16 bases outside the gene matches. Germline CDR1 and CDR2: SEHNR and FQNEAQ (reference sequence). This CDR3 has 16 residues.

The J gene is TRBJ2-7, the V gene TRBV27, with 8 nucleotides matching TRBD1. This CDR3 has 15 amino acids. The V gene end was trimmed by 2 bases and the J gene end by 2 bases; junction bases not matched to a gene: 5. From germline, CDR1 is MNHEY and CDR2 SMNVEV (reference sequence). The CDR3 here is CASSLRDRIPYEQYF. CDR3 nucleotide sequence: TGTGCCAGCAGTTTACGGGACAGGATACCCTACGAGCAGTACTTC.

This clonotype was recorded at least ten times. This sequence joins TRBV7-8 and TRBJ1-5; TRBD1 matches at 7 bases. The ends lost 5 bases at V and 4 bases at J; junction bases unmatched: 8. Per germline, CDR1 SGHVS and CDR2 FQNEAQ. The CDR3 is 15 amino acids. CDR3 protein: CASSRPGTVNQPQHF. CDR3 sequence (DNA): TGTGCCAGCAGCCGTCCCGGGACAGTGAATCAGCCCCAGCATTTT.

The rearrangement joins TRBV6-2 or TRBV6-3 to TRBJ2-1, with unresolved D. The CDR3 totals 11 residues. V was clipped by 4 bases and J by 14 bases, with 12 bases between them. CDR1 MNHEY and CDR2 SVGEGT come from the germline V gene. The CDR3 spells CASSSSSNEFF. CDR3 nucleotides: TGTGCCAGCAGTTCCTCTAGTAACGAGTTCTTC.